These 26 T cell receptor beta chains originate from one sample sequenced in a study of cytomegalovirus exposure and HLA in healthy donors. The PCR was carried out with 60 Vbeta primers and 13 Jbeta primers. Measured with immunoSEQ multiplex PCR; TCRdb has only the in-frame clones, and not every one. The sample includes approximately 110,000 clones, approximately 81% of them seen just once. The sample comprised PBMCs. These receptors were collected from a woman between 18 and 29 years old in good health and CMV-seropositive.

The chain has TRBV7-9 and TRBJ2-7, with TRBD2 matching 10 bases. The CDR3 is 15 amino acids. Germline V CDR1 and CDR2: SEHNR, FQNEAQ (reference sequence). V trimming: 2 bases; J trimming: 6 bases; junction bases outside the gene matches: 7. As DNA, the CDR3 is TGTGCCAGCAGCTTACCAGCGGGAGGGAACCTCGAGCAGTACTTC. This encodes CASSLPAGGNLEQYF.

The gene calls are TRBV10-3 and TRBJ2-3; D perhaps matches TRBD2 (6 bases). Per germline, CDR1 ENHRY and CDR2 SYGVKD. V was trimmed by 6 bases and J by 1 base, leaving 11 bases between them. The CDR3 is made up of 14 amino acids. DNA of the CDR3: TGTGCCATCAGACTAGCACTCGGCACAGATACGCAGTATTTT. Protein sequence: CAIRLALGTDTQYF.

This clone has only a few counts. V gene TRBV5-6 combines with J gene TRBJ1-1; the D gene is possibly TRBD1 (6 bases). Deletions cut 4 bases from V and 0 bases from J, with 13 bases between. The CDR3 extends over 15 amino acids. Germline lookup yields CDR1 SGHDT and CDR2 YYEEEE. The CDR3 nucleotides read TGTGCCAGCAGCCCGCGGGGGCGGATGAACACTGAAGCTTTCTTT. Its translation: CASSPRGRMNTEAFF.

V usage is TRBV10-3 and J usage is TRBJ1-5; D might be TRBD1 (6 bases). This CDR3 is built from 14 residues. The germline gives CDR1 ENHRY, CDR2 SYGVKD. V shed 3 bases and J shed 2 bases, with 8 bases lying between them. In DNA, the CDR3 is TGTGCCATCAGTGAACAGGGAGGCAATCAGCCCCAGCATTTT. Protein sequence: CAISEQGGNQPQHF.

The V gene is TRBV7-2, the J gene TRBJ2-7; TRBD2 matches 11 bases. Germline V gene lookup returns CDR1 SGHTA and CDR2 FQGNSA. CDR3 length: 17 amino acids. With 3 bases clipped from V and 0 bases from J, the junction kept 7 bases outside the gene matches. The CDR3 DNA is TGTGCCAGCAGCTTCCTTAGCGGGAGGGCCATCTCCTACGAGCAGTACTTC. It yields the protein CASSFLSGRAISYEQYF.

V is TRBV9 and J is TRBJ1-1, with unresolved D. Germline lookup yields CDR1 SGDLS and CDR2 YYNGEE. V lost 4 bases and J lost 11, with 15 bases in between. This CDR3 spans 12 amino acids. The chain's CDR3 is CASSPMEGGAFF. CDR3 DNA sequence: TGTGCCAGCAGCCCGATGGAGGGTGGGGCTTTCTTT.

The V and J genes are TRBV14 and TRBJ1-4, with D possibly being TRBD1 (5 bases). This CDR3 region has 15 residues. Looked up from germline, CDR1 is SGHDN and CDR2 is FVKESK. Trimming left V 4 bases short and J 3 bases short, with 12 bases between. The CDR3 sequence: CASSPGFGSNEKLFF. The DNA of the CDR3 is TGTGCCAGCAGCCCAGGGTTTGGGTCTAATGAAAAACTGTTTTTT.

This rearrangement joins TRBV9 to TRBJ2-1; tentatively, D is TRBD1 (5 bases). The V and J ends lost 0 bases and 10 bases respectively, with 14 bases between them. Germline V lookup: CDR1 SGDLS, CDR2 YYNGEE. The CDR3 is 14 residues long. CDR3 in DNA: TGTGCCAGCAGCGTAGGGGGCGAAATCGGGGAGCAGTTCTTC. Protein sequence: CASSVGGEIGEQFF.

The V and J genes are TRBV6-5 and TRBJ2-1; the match to TRBD1 covers 9 bases. Trimming cost V 5 bases and J 2 bases; bases outside gene matches: 4. The germline V gene has CDR1 MNHEY and CDR2 SVGAGI. The CDR3 length is 15 residues. The CDR3 nucleotides are TGTGCCAGCAGTACAACAGGGGGCCCCTACAATGAGCAGTTCTTC. Translated, it gives CASSTTGGPYNEQFF.

The table lists this clone with a few counts. This chain links TRBV12-5 with TRBJ2-7, with 7 bases identical to TRBD2. Germline V CDR1 and CDR2: LGHNT, FRNRAP. CDR3 length: 15 amino acids. V was clipped by 7 bases and J by 2 bases; unmatched bases: 11. This CDR3 is CASAQASGLPYEQYF. CDR3 nucleotide sequence: TGTGCTAGTGCCCAAGCTAGCGGACTTCCCTACGAGCAGTACTTC.

This sequence joins TRBV13 and TRBJ2-5; possible D gene TRBD1, 6 bases. The V end was cut by 5 bases, the J end by 5 bases, with 18 bases between. The germline CDR1 and CDR2 sequences are PRHDT and FYEKMQ (reference sequence). The CDR3 covers 15 residues. The DNA for the CDR3 is TGTGCCAGCAGCGTACCACAGGGACGGCAGGAGACCCAGTACTTC. It translates to CASSVPQGRQETQYF.

The chain combines TRBV4-1 with TRBJ2-7, with 7 bases fitting TRBD1. Per the germline V gene, CDR1 is MGHRA and CDR2 is YSYEKL. The CDR3 sequence is 16 residues long. Trimming cost V 3 bases and J 2 bases; bases outside gene matches: 10. Written as DNA, the CDR3 is TGCGCCAGCAGCCAGATCCAGGGGGAACTAACCTACGAGCAGTACTTC. Translation: CASSQIQGELTYEQYF.

The genes are TRBV27 and TRBJ2-5, with D possibly TRBD1 on 5 matching bases. TRBJ2-7 matches the DNA end more closely, so the J call is doubtful. The CDR3 consists of 13 residues. Germline CDR1 MNHEY, CDR2 SMNVEV (reference sequence). The CDR3, as DNA: TGTGCCAGCAGTTTGGTTTTTAGGGGCGAGCAGTACTTC. Protein sequence: CASSLVFRGEQYF.

J is TRBJ1-5 and V is TRBV5-8; D possibly corresponds to TRBD1 (6 bases). Germline loops: CDR1 SGHTS, CDR2 YDEGEE. The CDR3 is 13 residues long. Trimming cost V 5 bases and J 5 bases, with 11 bases left between them. The CDR3 reads CASSFTGYQPQHF. CDR3 nucleotide sequence: TGTGCCAGCAGTTTTACAGGGTATCAGCCCCAGCATTTT. The variable domain in full, with the rest retrieved from reference TRBV5-8 and TRBJ1-5, is EAGVTQSPTHLIKTRGQQATLRCSPISGHTSVYWYQQALGLGLQFLLWYDEGEERNRGNFPPRFSGRQFPNYSSELNVNALELEDSALYLCASSFTGYQPQHFGDGTRLSIL.

Only one count was recorded for this clone. The genes are TRBV28 and TRBJ2-7; D call uncertain. The CDR3 is made up of 14 amino acids. V lost 2 bases to trimming and J lost 3 bases, with 11 bases between them. Germline V gives CDR1 MDHEN, CDR2 SYDVKM. The CDR3: CASSLKALLYEQYF. CDR3 bases: TGTGCCAGCAGTTTAAAAGCTCTCCTCTACGAGCAGTACTTC.

The genes are TRBV10-3 and TRBJ2-5; TRBD1 aligns across 12 bases. Germline values: CDR1 ENHRY, CDR2 SYGVKD. V dropped 10 bases and J dropped 4; count of bases not matched to a gene: 10. The CDR3 extends over 15 amino acids. CDR3 residues: CASTPGQGARETQYF. CDR3 DNA: TGTGCCAGTACTCCGGGACAGGGGGCACGAGAGACCCAGTACTTC.

This chain links TRBV18 with TRBJ2-1, with TRBD1 matching 8 bases. The V gene's germline CDR1 is KGHSH and CDR2 LQKENI. V lost 4 bases to trimming and J lost 5 bases; unmatched junction nucleotides: 7. The CDR3 covers 15 residues. CDR3 DNA: TGTGCCAGCTCACAAACAACCAGGGGGCACAATGAGCAGTTCTTC. Amino acids: CASSQTTRGHNEQFF.

The chain combines TRBV23-1 with TRBJ1-1; TRBD1 matches at 7 bases. TRBV23-1 is an ORF for which the function is uncertain. Trimming removed 4 bases from V and 3 bases from J; junction bases left unmatched: 14. The length of the CDR3 is 17 residues. CDR3 nucleotide sequence: TGCGCCAGCAGTCCCCCTCGGGACAGTCTCCCTCACACTGAAGCTTTCTTT. It specifies CASSPPRDSLPHTEAFF.

The V gene is TRBV6-1, the J gene TRBJ2-7; 10 positions match TRBD2. Germline CDR1 reads MNHNS; CDR2 reads SASEGT. The ends lost 4 bases at V and 5 bases at J; junction bases unmatched: 8. This CDR3 contains 15 residues. The CDR3 sequence: CASSVGLAGEDEQYF. Written as DNA, the CDR3 is TGTGCCAGCAGTGTGGGGCTAGCGGGAGAAGACGAGCAGTACTTC.

This chain uses TRBV10-1 with TRBJ2-3, with 10 bases identical to TRBD2. CDR1 and CDR2 (germline): WNHNN, SYGVQD (reference sequence). The CDR3 totals 14 residues. V was clipped by 4 bases and J by 6 bases; unmatched bases: 4. CDR3 in DNA: TGCGCCAGCAGTGTGGGGACTAGCGTGGATACGCAGTATTTT. This encodes CASSVGTSVDTQYF.

This sequence joins TRBV5-1 and TRBJ1-1; D perhaps matches TRBD1 (6 bases). V was trimmed by 2 bases and J by 4 bases, leaving 15 bases between them. Germline V gives CDR1 SGHRS, CDR2 YFSETQ. The CDR3 consists of 15 residues. The DNA of the CDR3 is TGCGCCAGCAGCTTTACCCCAGGGGTGGTCACTGAAGCTTTCTTT. Translation gives CASSFTPGVVTEAFF.

On this clone itself: The junction departs from the called germline gene at one end, perhaps through a read error. The chain recombines TRBV7-8 with TRBJ2-7, with 9 bases fitting TRBD1. Germline V gene lookup returns CDR1 SGHVS and CDR2 FQNEAQ. The CDR3 is made up of 14 amino acids. CDR3 bases: TGTGCCAGCAAACTAGGACAGGGGTCCTCCGAGCAGTACTTC. Encoded protein: CASKLGQGSSEQYF.

The chain employs TRBV6-5 and TRBJ2-1; 8 bases match TRBD1. The length of the CDR3 is 12 residues. Germline lookup yields CDR1 MNHEY and CDR2 SVGAGI. The V and J ends lost 2 bases and 10 bases, in that order; junction bases with no gene match: 1. The DNA of the CDR3 is TGTGCCAGCAGTTACCAGGGGGCCGAGCAGTTCTTC. Its protein product is CASSYQGAEQFF.

This sequence joins TRBV15 and TRBJ1-2; D possibly corresponds to TRBD1 (6 bases). This CDR3 contains 15 residues. The ends were cut back, 3 bases at V and 4 bases at J, with 15 bases in the middle. The germline V gene encodes CDR1 LNHNV and CDR2 YYDKDF (reference sequence). In nucleotides, the CDR3 is TGTGCCACCAGCAGGGAACAGGGCGCGGGCTATGGCTACACCTTC. Translation: CATSREQGAGYGYTF.

The J gene is TRBJ2-1, the V gene TRBV12-5, with 11 bases matching TRBD2. This CDR3 has 15 amino acids. Germline assignment: CDR1 LGHNT and CDR2 FRNRAP. V trimming: 6 bases; J trimming: 3 bases; junction bases outside the gene matches: 4. CDR3 loop: CASGPGLAGYNEQFF. Here the CDR3 DNA reads TGTGCTAGTGGCCCAGGACTAGCGGGCTACAATGAGCAGTTCTTC.

For the CDR3, the DNA is TGTGCCAGCAGTTTTTACAGGGGACCCTTAGCCAAAAACATTCAGTACTTC. This translates into CASSFYRGPLAKNIQYF. The genes are TRBV27 and TRBJ2-4, with 7 bases identical to TRBD1. This CDR3 region has 17 residues. Germline loops: CDR1 MNHEY, CDR2 SMNVEV (reference sequence). Trimming removed 3 bases from V and 0 bases from J; junction bases left unmatched: 8.